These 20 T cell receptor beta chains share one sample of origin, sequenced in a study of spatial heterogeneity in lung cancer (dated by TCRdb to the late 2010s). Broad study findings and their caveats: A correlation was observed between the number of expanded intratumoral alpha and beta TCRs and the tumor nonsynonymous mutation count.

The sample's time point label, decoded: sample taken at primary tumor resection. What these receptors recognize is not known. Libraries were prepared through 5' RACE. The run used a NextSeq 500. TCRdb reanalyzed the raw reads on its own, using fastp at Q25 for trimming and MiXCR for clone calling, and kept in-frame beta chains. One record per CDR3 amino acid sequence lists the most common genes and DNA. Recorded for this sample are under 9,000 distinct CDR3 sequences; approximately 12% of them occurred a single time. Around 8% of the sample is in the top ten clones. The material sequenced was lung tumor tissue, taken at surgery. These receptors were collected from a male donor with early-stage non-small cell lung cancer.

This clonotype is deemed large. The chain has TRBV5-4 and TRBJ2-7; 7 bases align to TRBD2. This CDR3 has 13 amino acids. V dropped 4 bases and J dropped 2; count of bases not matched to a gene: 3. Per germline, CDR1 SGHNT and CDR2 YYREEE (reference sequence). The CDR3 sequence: CASSHGLAYEQYV. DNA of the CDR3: TGTGCCAGCAGCCATGGACTAGCCTACGAGCAGTACGTC.

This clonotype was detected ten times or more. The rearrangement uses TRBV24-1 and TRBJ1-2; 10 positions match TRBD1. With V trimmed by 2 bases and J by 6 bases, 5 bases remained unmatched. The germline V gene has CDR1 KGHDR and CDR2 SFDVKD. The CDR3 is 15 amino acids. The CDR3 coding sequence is TGTGCCACCAGTGATTGGACAGGGGGAAAGGATGGCTACACCTTC. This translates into CATSDWTGGKDGYTF.

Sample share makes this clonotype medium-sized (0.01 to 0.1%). The CDR3 region is CASSPALGLSGMPQHF. The CDR3 nucleotides are TGTGCCAGCAGTCCCGCCTTGGGACTGTCTGGGATGCCCCAGCATTTT. The gene calls are TRBV28 and TRBJ1-5; the D gene is possibly TRBD1 (5 bases). Germline CDR1 MDHEN, CDR2 SYDVKM. With 5 bases removed from V and 9 bases from J, the gap between germline ends came to 23 bases. This CDR3 comprises 16 residues.

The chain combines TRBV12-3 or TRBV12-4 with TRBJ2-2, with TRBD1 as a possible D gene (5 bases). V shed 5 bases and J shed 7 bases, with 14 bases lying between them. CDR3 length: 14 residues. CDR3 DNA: TGTGCCAGCAGTCCCCAGGGCGTCCACGGGGAGCTGTTTTTT. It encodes CASSPQGVHGELFF.

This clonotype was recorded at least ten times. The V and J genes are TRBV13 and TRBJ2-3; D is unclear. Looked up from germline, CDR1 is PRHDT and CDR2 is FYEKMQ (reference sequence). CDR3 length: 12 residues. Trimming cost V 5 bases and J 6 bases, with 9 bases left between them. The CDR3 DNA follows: TGTGCCAGCAGCACCCGCTCCGATACGCAGTATTTT. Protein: CASSTRSDTQYF.

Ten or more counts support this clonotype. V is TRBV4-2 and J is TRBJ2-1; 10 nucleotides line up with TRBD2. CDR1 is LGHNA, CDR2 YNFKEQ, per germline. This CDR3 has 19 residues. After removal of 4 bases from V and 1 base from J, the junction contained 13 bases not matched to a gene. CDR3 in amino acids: CASSPGGLAGAPSYNEQFF. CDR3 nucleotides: TGTGCCAGCAGCCCAGGCGGGCTAGCGGGGGCTCCGTCCTACAATGAGCAGTTCTTC.

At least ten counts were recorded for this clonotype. CDR3 loop: CASSLRQGGTTEAFF. The CDR3 nucleotides read TGTGCCAGCAGCCTACGACAGGGGGGGACTACTGAAGCTTTCTTT. The genes are TRBV7-2 and TRBJ1-1; TRBD1 matches 9 bases. The CDR3 sequence is 15 residues long. Per germline, CDR1 SGHTA and CDR2 FQGNSA. With V trimmed by 5 bases and J by 5 bases, 9 bases remained unmatched.

CDR3 residues: CASSQEAHGLAGVIDEQFF. The CDR3 DNA is TGTGCCAGCAGCCAAGAGGCCCATGGACTAGCGGGAGTAATAGATGAGCAGTTCTTC. V is TRBV14 and J is TRBJ2-1, with TRBD2 identical over 13 bases. Germline-derived CDR1 and CDR2 are SGHDN and FVKESK. The CDR3 totals 19 residues. Unmatched junction bases numbered 13, after V lost 0 bases and J lost 8 bases.

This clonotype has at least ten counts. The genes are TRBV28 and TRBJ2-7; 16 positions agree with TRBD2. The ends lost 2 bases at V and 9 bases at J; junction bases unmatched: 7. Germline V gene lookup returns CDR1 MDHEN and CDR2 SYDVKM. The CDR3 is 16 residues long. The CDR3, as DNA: TGTGCCAGCAGTTTACCGGGACTAGCGGGAGGGCAGCGGCAGTACTTC. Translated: CASSLPGLAGGQRQYF.

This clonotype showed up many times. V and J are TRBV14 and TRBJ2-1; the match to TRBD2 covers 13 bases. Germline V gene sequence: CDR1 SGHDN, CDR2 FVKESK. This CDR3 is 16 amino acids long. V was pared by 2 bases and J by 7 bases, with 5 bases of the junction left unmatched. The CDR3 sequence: CASSQPGLAGKNEQFF. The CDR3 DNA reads TGTGCCAGCAGCCAACCGGGACTAGCGGGAAAAAATGAGCAGTTCTTC.

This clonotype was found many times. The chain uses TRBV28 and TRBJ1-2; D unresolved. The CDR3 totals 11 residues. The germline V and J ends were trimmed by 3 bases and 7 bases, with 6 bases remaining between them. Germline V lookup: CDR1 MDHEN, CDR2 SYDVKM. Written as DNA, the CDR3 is TGTGCCAGCAGTTTGGCGCGTGGCTACACCTTC. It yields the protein CASSLARGYTF.

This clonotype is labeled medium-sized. CDR3 loop: CASRPSRKTTGELFF. In nucleotides, the CDR3 is TGTGCCAGCAGACCAAGCCGTAAAACCACCGGGGAGCTGTTTTTT. V is TRBV6-1 and J is TRBJ2-2; no clear D gene. The germline V gene has CDR1 MNHNS and CDR2 SASEGT. The CDR3 length is 15 residues. V was clipped by 6 bases and J by 4 bases, with 15 bases between them.

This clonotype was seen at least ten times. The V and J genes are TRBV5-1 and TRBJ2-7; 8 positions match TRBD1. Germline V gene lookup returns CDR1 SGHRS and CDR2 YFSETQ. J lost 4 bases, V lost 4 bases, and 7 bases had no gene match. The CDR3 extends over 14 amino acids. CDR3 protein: CASSQDRAGYEQYF. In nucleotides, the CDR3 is TGCGCCAGCAGCCAGGACAGGGCTGGGTACGAGCAGTACTTC.

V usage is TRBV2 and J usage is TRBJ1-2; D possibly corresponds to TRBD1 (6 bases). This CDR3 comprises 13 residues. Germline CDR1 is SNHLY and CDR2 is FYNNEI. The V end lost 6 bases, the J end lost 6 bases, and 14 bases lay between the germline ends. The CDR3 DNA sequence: TGTGCCAGCAGAGTGTACGACAGGAATGGCTACACCTTC. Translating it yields CASRVYDRNGYTF.

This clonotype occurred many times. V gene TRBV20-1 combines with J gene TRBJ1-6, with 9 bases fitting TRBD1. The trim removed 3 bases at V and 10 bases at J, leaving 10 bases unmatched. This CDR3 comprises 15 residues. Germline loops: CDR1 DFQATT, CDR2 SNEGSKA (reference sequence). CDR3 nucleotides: TGCAGTGCTAGGAATTTGGACAGGGGAGGATCACCCCTCCACTTT. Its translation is CSARNLDRGGSPLHF.

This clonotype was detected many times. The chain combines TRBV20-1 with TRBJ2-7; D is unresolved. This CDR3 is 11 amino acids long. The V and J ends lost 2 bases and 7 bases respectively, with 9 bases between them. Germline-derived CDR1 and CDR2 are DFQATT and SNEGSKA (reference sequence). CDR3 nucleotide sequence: TGCAGTGCTAGACCTTTACGGGAGCAGTACTTC. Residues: CSARPLREQYF.

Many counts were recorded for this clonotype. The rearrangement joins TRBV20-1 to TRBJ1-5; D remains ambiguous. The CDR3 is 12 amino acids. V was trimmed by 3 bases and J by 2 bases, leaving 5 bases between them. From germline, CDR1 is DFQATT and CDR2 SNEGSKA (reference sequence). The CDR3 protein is CSASTGNQPQHF. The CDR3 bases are TGCAGTGCTAGTACGGGCAATCAGCCCCAGCATTTT.

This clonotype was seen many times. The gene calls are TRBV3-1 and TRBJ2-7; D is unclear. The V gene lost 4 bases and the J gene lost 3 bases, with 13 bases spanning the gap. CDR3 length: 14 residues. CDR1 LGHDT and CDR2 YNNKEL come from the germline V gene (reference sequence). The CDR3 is CASSPSPIDYEQYV. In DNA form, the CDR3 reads TGTGCCAGCAGCCCCTCCCCAATCGACTACGAGCAGTACGTC.

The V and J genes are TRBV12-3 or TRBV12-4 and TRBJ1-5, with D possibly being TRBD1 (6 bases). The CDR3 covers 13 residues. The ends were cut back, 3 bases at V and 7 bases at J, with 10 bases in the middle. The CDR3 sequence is CASSLGAGQPQHF. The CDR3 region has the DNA TGTGCCAGCAGTTTGGGGGCAGGACAGCCCCAGCATTTT.

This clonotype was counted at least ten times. The DNA of the CDR3 is TGTGCCTGGAGGGGGTTGGGAAATTCACCCCTCCACTTT. Its translation is CAWRGLGNSPLHF. V gene TRBV30 combines with J gene TRBJ1-6; the D is unclear. Germline V gene sequence: CDR1 GTSNPN, CDR2 SVGIG (reference sequence). The CDR3 has 13 residues. V lost 3 bases, J lost 7 bases, and 10 bases lay in between. Filled out from reference TRBV30 and TRBJ1-6, the complete variable domain reads SQTIHQWPATLVQPVGSPLSLECTVEGTSNPNLYWYRQAAGRGLQLLFYSVGIGQISSEVPQNLSASRPQDRQFILSSKKLLLSDSGFYLCAWRGLGNSPLHFGNGTRLTVT.